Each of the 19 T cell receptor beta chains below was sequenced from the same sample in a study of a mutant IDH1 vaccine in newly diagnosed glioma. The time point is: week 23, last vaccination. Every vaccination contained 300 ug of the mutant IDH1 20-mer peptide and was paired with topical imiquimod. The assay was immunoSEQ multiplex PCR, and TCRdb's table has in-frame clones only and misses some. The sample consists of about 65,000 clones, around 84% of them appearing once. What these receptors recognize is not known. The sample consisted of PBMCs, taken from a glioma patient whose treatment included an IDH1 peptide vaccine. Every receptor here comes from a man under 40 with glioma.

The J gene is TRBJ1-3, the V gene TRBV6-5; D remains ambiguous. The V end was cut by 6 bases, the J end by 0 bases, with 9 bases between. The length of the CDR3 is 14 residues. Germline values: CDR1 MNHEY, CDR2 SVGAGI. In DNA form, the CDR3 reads TGTGCCAGCAGCGAAAGCAGCTCTGGAAACACCATATATTTT. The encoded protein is CASSESSSGNTIYF.

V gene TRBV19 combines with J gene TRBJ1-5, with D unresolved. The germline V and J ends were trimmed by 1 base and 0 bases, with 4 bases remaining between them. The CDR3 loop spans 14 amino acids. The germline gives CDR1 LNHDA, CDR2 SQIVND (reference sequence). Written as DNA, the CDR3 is TGTGCCAGTAGTATAGGATTTAGCAATCAGCCCCAGCATTTT. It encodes CASSIGFSNQPQHF.

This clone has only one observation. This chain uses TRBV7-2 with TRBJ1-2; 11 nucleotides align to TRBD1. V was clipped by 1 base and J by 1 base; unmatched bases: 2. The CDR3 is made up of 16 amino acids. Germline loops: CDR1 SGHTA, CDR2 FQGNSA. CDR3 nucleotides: TGTGCCAGCAGCTTAGGGGGGACAGGGGGTAACTATGGCTACACCTTC. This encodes CASSLGGTGGNYGYTF.

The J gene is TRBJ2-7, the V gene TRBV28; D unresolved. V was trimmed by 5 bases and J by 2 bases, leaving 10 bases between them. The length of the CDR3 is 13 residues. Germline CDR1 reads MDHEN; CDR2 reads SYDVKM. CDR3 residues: CASSVSYTYEQYF. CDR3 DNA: TGTGCCAGCAGTGTATCATATACCTACGAGCAGTACTTC. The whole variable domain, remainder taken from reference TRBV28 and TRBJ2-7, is DVKVTQSSRYLVKRTGEKVFLECVQDMDHENMFWYRQDPGLGLRLIYFSYDVKMKEKGDIPEGYSVSREKKERFSLILESASTNQTSMYLCASSVSYTYEQYFGPGTRLTVT.

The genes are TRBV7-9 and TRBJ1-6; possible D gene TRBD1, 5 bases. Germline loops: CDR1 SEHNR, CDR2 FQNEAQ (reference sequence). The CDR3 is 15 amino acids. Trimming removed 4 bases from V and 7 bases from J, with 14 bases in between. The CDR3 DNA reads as TGTGCCAGCAGCTCCCCCAGGGATGTGAATTCACCCCTCCACTTT. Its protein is CASSSPRDVNSPLHF.

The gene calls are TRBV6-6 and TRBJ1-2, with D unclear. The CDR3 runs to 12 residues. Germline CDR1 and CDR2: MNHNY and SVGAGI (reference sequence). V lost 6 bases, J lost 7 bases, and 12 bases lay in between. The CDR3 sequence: CASSTQEGGYTF. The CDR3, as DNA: TGTGCCAGCAGCACCCAGGAGGGTGGCTACACCTTC.

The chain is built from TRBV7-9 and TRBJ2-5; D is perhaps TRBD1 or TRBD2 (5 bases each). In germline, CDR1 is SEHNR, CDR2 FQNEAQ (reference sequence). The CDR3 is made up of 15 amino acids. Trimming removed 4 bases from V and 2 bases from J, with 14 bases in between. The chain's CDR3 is CASSYLEGQQETQYF. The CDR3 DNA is TGTGCCAGCAGCTACCTCGAGGGGCAACAAGAGACCCAGTACTTC.

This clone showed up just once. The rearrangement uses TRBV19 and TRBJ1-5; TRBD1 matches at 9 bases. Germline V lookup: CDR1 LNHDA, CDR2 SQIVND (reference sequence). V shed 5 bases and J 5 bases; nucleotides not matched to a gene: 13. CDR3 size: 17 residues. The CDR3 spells CASSFYFRDRVDQPQHF. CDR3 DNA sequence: TGTGCCAGTAGTTTCTACTTCCGGGACAGGGTAGATCAGCCCCAGCATTTT.

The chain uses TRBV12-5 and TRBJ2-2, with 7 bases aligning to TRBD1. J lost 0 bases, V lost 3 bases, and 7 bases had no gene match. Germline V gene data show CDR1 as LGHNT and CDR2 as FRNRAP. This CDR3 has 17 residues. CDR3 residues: CASGFAPGQPNTGELFF. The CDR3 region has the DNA TGTGCTAGTGGTTTTGCGCCGGGACAGCCGAACACCGGGGAGCTGTTTTTT.

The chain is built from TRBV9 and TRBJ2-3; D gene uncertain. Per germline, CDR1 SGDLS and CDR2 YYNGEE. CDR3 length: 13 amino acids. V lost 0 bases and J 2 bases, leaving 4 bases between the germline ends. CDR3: CASSVAPTDTQYF. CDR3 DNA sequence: TGTGCCAGCAGCGTAGCCCCCACAGATACGCAGTATTTT.

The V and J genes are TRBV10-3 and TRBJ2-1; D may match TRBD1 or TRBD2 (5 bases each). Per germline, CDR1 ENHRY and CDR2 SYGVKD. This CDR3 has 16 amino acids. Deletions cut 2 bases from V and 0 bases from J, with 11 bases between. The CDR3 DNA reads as TGTGCCATCAGTGAGACAGGTACTAGCTCCTACAATGAGCAGTTCTTC. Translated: CAISETGTSSYNEQFF.

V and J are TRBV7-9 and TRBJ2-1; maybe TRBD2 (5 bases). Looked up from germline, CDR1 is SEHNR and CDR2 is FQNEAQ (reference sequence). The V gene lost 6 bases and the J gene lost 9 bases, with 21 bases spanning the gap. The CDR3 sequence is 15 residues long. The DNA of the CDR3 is TGTGCCAGCAGGGCTGGCCTAGCCGGCACAGCTGAGCAGTTCTTC. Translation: CASRAGLAGTAEQFF.

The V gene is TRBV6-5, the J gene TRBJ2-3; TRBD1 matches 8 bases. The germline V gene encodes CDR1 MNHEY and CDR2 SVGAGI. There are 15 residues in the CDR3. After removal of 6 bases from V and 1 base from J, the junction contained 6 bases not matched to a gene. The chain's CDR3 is CASRRTGWGTDTQYF. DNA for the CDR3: TGTGCCAGCAGAAGGACAGGGTGGGGCACAGATACGCAGTATTTT.

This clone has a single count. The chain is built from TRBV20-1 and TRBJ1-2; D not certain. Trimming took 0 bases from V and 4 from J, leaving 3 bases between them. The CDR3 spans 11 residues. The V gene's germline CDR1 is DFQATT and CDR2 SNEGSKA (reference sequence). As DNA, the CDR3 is TGCAGTGCTAGAGACCTCTATGGCTACACCTTC. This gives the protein CSARDLYGYTF.

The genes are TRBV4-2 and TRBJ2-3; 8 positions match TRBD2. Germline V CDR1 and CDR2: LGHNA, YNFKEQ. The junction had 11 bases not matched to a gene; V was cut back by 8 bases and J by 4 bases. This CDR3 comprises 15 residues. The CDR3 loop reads CASRYVGGAADTQYF. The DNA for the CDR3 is TGTGCCAGCCGATACGTCGGGGGGGCCGCAGATACGCAGTATTTT.

CDR3 in amino acids: CASTPETAAFYSAKNIQYF. The CDR3 region has the DNA TGTGCCAGTACCCCTGAGACAGCTGCTTTCTACTCAGCCAAAAACATTCAGTACTTC. The V call is TRBV19, the J call TRBJ2-4, with a tentative D call TRBD1 (5 bases). Looked up from germline, CDR1 is LNHDA and CDR2 is SQIVND (reference sequence). The CDR3 spans 19 residues. Trimming shortened V by 7 bases and J by 0 bases, and 25 bases separated the two germline ends.

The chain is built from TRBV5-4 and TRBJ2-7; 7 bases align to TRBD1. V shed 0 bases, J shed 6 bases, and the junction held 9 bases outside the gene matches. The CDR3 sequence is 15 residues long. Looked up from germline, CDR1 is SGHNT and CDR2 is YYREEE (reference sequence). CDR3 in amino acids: CASSLGGGAWREQYF. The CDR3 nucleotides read TGTGCCAGCAGCTTGGGAGGGGGCGCCTGGCGCGAGCAGTACTTC.

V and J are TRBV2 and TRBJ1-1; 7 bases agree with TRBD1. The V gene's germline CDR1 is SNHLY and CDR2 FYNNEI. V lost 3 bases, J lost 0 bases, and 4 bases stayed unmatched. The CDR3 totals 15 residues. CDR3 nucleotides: TGTGCCAGCAGTGAGGGACAGTTCATGAACACTGAAGCTTTCTTT. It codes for CASSEGQFMNTEAFF.

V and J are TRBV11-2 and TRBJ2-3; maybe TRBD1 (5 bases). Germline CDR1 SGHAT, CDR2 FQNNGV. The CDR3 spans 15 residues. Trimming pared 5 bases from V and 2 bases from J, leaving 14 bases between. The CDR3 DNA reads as TGTGCCAGCAGCCCCGGACCAGGGATCACAGATACGCAGTATTTT. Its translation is CASSPGPGITDTQYF. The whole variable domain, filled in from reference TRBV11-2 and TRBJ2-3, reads EAGVAQSPRYKIIEKRQSVAFWCNPISGHATLYWYQQILGQGPKLLIQFQNNGVVDDSQLPKDRFSAERLKGVDSTLKIQPAKLEDSAVYLCASSPGPGITDTQYFGPGTRLTVL.